Described below is a single T cell receptor beta chain sequence and its context. Its antigen is not identified. Trimming cost V 4 bases and J 2 bases, with 15 bases left between them. This CDR3 comprises 15 residues. The germline gives CDR1 SGHRS, CDR2 YFSETQ. These data originate in a study of radiation and T cells in renal cell carcinoma. The sample's time point: baseline pretreatment blood. The treatment denotes: 15 Gy SBRT to primary tumor, nephrectomy 4 weeks later. The study's findings and limits: Baseline intratumoral clonotype presence is unknown without pretreatment biopsies.

Libraries were prepared by immunoSEQ multiplex PCR; TCRdb keeps only in-frame clonotypes and omits some of them. The table has 110,000 to 150,000 clones, nearly 90% seen once. The chain employs TRBV5-1 and TRBJ2-5, with a tentative D call TRBD1 (6 bases). Sequences were derived from blood, sampled from a patient whose treatment included radiotherapy and nephrectomy. This TCR came from a woman in her 50s with renal cell carcinoma. The CDR3 nucleotides are TGCGCCAGCAGCGCCCGGACAGTCTGGCAAGAGACCCAGTACTTC. Its translation: CASSARTVWQETQYF.